These 7 T cell receptor beta chains share one sample of origin, sequenced in a study of cytomegalovirus exposure and HLA in healthy donors. Use of 60 Vbeta and 13 Jbeta primers characterized the PCR. Clones were read by immunoSEQ multiplex PCR, and TCRdb kept only the in-frame ones, dropping some. The sample shows 150,000 or so clones, around two thirds of them seen only once. Material for sequencing was PBMCs. These receptors were collected from a man aged 25-45 years in good health and CMV-seropositive.

This chain connects TRBV12-5 to TRBJ2-7; 11 bases map to TRBD1. Germline V lookup: CDR1 LGHNT, CDR2 FRNRAP. The CDR3 is 13 amino acids. V lost 9 bases and J lost 1; bases outside the gene matches: 2. CDR3 DNA: TGTGCTAGCGGGACAGGGGGTTCCTACGAGCAGTACTTC. Residues: CASGTGGSYEQYF.

V is TRBV30 and J is TRBJ2-7, with 13 bases lining up with TRBD2. This CDR3 comprises 16 residues. Germline CDR1 is GTSNPN and CDR2 is SVGIG (reference sequence). The V and J ends lost 1 base and 0 bases, in that order; junction bases with no gene match: 3. CDR3 bases: TGTGCCTGGAGTGGACTAGCGGGGGGATACTCCTACGAGCAGTACTTC. It translates to CAWSGLAGGYSYEQYF. The whole variable domain, filled in from reference TRBV30 and TRBJ2-7, reads SQTIHQWPATLVQPVGSPLSLECTVEGTSNPNLYWYRQAAGRGLQLLFYSVGIGQISSEVPQNLSASRPQDRQFILSSKKLLLSDSGFYLCAWSGLAGGYSYEQYFGPGTRLTVT.

J is TRBJ2-5 and V is TRBV28, with 10 bases lining up with TRBD2. Unmatched junction bases numbered 16, after V lost 5 bases and J lost 4 bases. CDR1 is MDHEN, CDR2 SYDVKM, per germline. The CDR3 extends over 18 amino acids. The CDR3 is CASSQVWPSGSVRETQYF. The CDR3 DNA sequence: TGTGCCAGCAGTCAAGTGTGGCCTAGCGGGAGTGTGCGAGAGACCCAGTACTTC.

This clone was seen only a few times. The rearrangement uses TRBV11-2 and TRBJ1-2; tentative D call: TRBD1 (6 bases). Germline CDR1 reads SGHAT; CDR2 reads FQNNGV. This CDR3 spans 14 amino acids. The V end lost 2 bases, the J end lost 3 bases, and 10 bases lay between the germline ends. CDR3 sequence: CASSLWEGDYGYTF. The CDR3 bases are TGTGCCAGCAGCTTATGGGAGGGGGACTATGGCTACACCTTC.

In DNA, the CDR3 is TGTGCCAGCAGTCCCAGATTCTCTTCCTACGAGCAGTACTTC. As protein: CASSPRFSSYEQYF. The gene calls are TRBV14 and TRBJ2-7; the D is unclear. Germline V CDR1 and CDR2: SGHDN, FVKESK. The CDR3 is 14 amino acids. V lost 6 bases and J lost 1, with 13 bases in between.

The chain couples TRBV30 to TRBJ2-7, with D perhaps matching TRBD1 (5 bases). CDR3 length equals 12 residues. From germline, CDR1 is GTSNPN and CDR2 SVGIG (reference sequence). Trimming cost V 3 bases and J 6 bases, with 12 bases left between them. The CDR3 nucleotides are TGTGCCTGGAGCGATAGCAGGGCCGAGCAGTACTTC. This translates into CAWSDSRAEQYF.

In its sample, this clone was seen a few times. The rearrangement links TRBV1 to TRBJ2-7; the table's D call of TRBD1 was not tested on the DNA. TRBV1 is flagged as a pseudogene. The CDR3 covers 14 residues. CDR3 amino acids: CTSSLGQGVYEQYF. The CDR3 DNA sequence: TGCACCAGCAGCCTCGGACAGGGTGTCTACGAGCAGTACTTC.